The clone carrying this TCR beta chain was observed a handful of times. As yet, its antigen is unknown. Individuals with ophthalmopathy presented a Clinical Activity Score of at least 3, a NOSPECS grade of at least 4 and a duration under 3 months. Each diagnosis drew on symptoms, thyroxine, TRAb, thyroid ultrasound and orbital computed tomography findings. This sample was taken from a study of T cells in Graves' hyperthyroidism and ophthalmopathy. This CDR3 region has 13 residues. Trimming took off 0 bases at V and 7 bases at J, with 8 bases between the two ends. CDR1 and CDR2 (germline): SGHRS, YFSETQ. Amplified TCR beta CDR3 regions came from RNA transcripts. The study used the HTBI primer set for a first-round RT-PCR of the TCR CDR3. Each CDR3 protein is one row after TCRdb ran MiXCR on the multiplex PCR reads. The sample lists about 380,000 distinct CDR3 sequences; around 13% were seen once. Study conclusions and caveats: For ophthalmopathy, model prediction preceded onset by a median 6.5 months. A model using 13 V-J features told ophthalmopathy apart from stable hyperthyroidism.

J is TRBJ2-4 and V is TRBV5-1, with D hard to call. Sequencing used blood. The TCR sequence derives from a woman aged 30 to 39 with Graves' ophthalmopathy. The CDR3 is CASSLDYENIQYF. The CDR3 DNA reads TGCGCCAGCAGCTTGGATTATGAGAACATTCAGTACTTC.